The 2 T cell receptor beta chains reported below all come from one sample, sequenced in a study of blood T cell repertoires in COVID-19. This table comes from immunoSEQ multiplex PCR, and its TCRdb copy is limited to in-frame clones, with some not included. The table records around 360,000 clones, 87% of them present only once. The specimen sequenced was PBMCs or T cells enriched from blood (not recorded which). These receptors were taken from a woman aged 30 to 39 who had recovered from COVID-19.

The gene calls are TRBV7-9 and TRBJ2-7, with no clear D. Trimming took off 5 bases at V and 4 bases at J, with 9 bases between the two ends. The germline V gene encodes CDR1 SEHNR and CDR2 FQNEAQ (reference sequence). This CDR3 is built from 12 residues. DNA for the CDR3: TGTGCCAGCAGCCGGTCCGTTTACGAGCAGTACTTC. Translating it yields CASSRSVYEQYF.

This chain links TRBV5-1 with TRBJ2-1; 12 positions match TRBD2. Germline V CDR1 and CDR2: SGHRS, YFSETQ. The CDR3 runs to 14 residues. V gave up 4 bases and J gave up 15 bases; unmatched junction bases: 11. CDR3 protein: CASSPSSGRASPFF. The CDR3 DNA follows: TGCGCCAGCAGCCCCTCTAGCGGGAGGGCCTCTCCGTTCTTC.